This T cell receptor (beta chain) comes out of a study of blood T cell repertoires in COVID-19. Background on the study: Samples representing acute and convalescent COVID-19 were sourced from the United States, Italy and Spain. PBMCs, B-cell-depleted T cells, or T cells provided the cDNA or gDNA that made up the material.

Patients at the Seattle site were enrolled during active infection and followed longitudinally. As handled by the study authors: Estimation of nucleated cell counts was performed using reference gene primer amplification. Assay: immunoSEQ multiplex PCR; the TCRdb copy retains only in-frame clones and omits some. D and trimming come from the DNA, and the V and J calls and clone size come from that table. The table includes 250,000 to 300,000 clones, 86% detected once. The TCR comes from a woman aged 25 to 39 with COVID-19, enrolled during active disease. Sequenced sample: peripheral blood.

CDR3 DNA: TGCGCCAGCAGCTTGGGGTGGGGACTAGCGGGGCCCAGCCAAGAGACCCAGTACTTC. Its protein is CASSLGWGLAGPSQETQYF. The chain combines TRBV5-1 with TRBJ2-5; 13 bases are shared with TRBD2. Per germline, CDR1 SGHRS and CDR2 YFSETQ. Trimming removed 0 bases from V and 1 base from J; junction bases left unmatched: 9. The CDR3 has 19 amino acids.